The source of this T cell receptor beta chain is a study of T-cell reconstitution after alpha-beta-depleted transplantation in children. TCRbeta library preparation incorporated unique molecular identifiers. TCRdb called the PCR reads again in MiXCR, with one record for every CDR3 protein. The table shows a few hundred thousand distinct CDR3 sequences, with over 20% occurring only once. V gave up 0 bases and J gave up 4 bases, with 13 bases separating them. The germline V gene encodes CDR1 SGDLS and CDR2 YYNGEE. This CDR3 contains 15 residues. There are a few counts of this clonotype. Sequencing was performed on PBMCs from the stem cell graft donor, taken from the stem cell graft. The chain employs TRBV9 and TRBJ1-1; D is perhaps TRBD1 (5 bases). This sequence was found in a human donor who donated a stem cell graft to a child with acute myeloid leukemia. DNA of the CDR3: TGTGCCAGCAGCGTAGTGGATTTGGGGGGCACTGAAGCTTTCTTT. Protein: CASSVVDLGGTEAFF.